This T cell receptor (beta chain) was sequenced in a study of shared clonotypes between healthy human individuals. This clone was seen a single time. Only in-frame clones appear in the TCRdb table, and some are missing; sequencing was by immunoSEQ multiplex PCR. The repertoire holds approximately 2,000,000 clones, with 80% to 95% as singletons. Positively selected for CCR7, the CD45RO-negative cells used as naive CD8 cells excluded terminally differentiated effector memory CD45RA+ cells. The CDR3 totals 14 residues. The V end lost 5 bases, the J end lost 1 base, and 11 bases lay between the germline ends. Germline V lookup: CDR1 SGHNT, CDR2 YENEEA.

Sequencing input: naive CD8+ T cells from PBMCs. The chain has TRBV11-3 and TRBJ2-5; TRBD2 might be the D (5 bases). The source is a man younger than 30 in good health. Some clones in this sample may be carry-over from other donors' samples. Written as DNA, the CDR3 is TGTGCCAGCAGCCCCTTCGGAGGCCAAGAGACCCAGTACTTC. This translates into CASSPFGGQETQYF.